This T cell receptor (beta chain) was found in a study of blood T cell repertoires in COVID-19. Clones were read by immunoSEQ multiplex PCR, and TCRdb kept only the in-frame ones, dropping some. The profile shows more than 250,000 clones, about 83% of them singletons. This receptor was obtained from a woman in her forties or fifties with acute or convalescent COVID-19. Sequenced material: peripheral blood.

The CDR3 region has the DNA TGTGCCAGCAGCAAAGCCAGCGGGGGGGTCCGGTACAATGAGCAGTTCTTC. This translates into CASSKASGGVRYNEQFF. The rearrangement uses TRBV21-1 and TRBJ2-1; no check of the table's D call, TRBD2, against the DNA was made. TRBV21-1 is termed a pseudogene. The CDR3 totals 17 residues.